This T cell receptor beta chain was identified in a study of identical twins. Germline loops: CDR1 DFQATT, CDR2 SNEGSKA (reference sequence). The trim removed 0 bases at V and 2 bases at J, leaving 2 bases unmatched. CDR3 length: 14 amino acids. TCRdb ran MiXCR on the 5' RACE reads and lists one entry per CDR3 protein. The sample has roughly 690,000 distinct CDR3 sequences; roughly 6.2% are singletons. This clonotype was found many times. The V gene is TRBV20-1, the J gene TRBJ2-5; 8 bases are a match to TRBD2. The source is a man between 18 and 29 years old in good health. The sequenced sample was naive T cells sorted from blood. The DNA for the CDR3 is TGCAGTGCTAGAGAACTAGCGGTTCAAGAGACCCAGTACTTC. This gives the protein CSARELAVQETQYF.